The T cell receptor beta chain described here comes from a study of blood T cell repertoires in COVID-19. The wider study: There were acute and convalescent COVID-19 samples, and they came from the United States, Italy and Spain. Sources were T cells, B-cell-depleted T cells, or PBMCs; the material itself was cDNA or gDNA.

This clone was seen just once. V was trimmed by 1 base and J by 4 bases, leaving 7 bases between them. The CDR3 covers 13 residues. CDR1 is MGHRA and CDR2 is YSYEKL in the germline V gene. Sequencing used immunoSEQ multiplex PCR; TCRdb keeps in-frame clones, though not all of them. Counted here are tens of thousands of clones, 80% to 90% occurring once; the ten biggest clones make up roughly 5%. Sequencing used peripheral blood. The TCR sequence derives from a woman aged 50 to 60 with active COVID-19. The chain joins TRBV4-1 to TRBJ1-2; D unclear. CDR3 nucleotide sequence: TGCGCCAGCAGCCAAGCGTCGGGCTATGGCTACACCTTC. Residues: CASSQASGYGYTF.